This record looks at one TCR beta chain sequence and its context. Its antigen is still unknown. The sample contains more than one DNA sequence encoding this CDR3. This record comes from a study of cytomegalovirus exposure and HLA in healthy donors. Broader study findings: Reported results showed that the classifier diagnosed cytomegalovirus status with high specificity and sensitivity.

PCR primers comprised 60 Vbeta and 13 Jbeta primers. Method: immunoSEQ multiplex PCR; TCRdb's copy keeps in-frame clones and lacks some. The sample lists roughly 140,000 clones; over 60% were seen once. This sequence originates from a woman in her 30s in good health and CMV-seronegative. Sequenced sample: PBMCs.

CDR3 sequence (DNA): TGTGCCAGCAGTTTAAGTGGGGGGGCTGTGAACACTGAAGCTTTCTTT. Its protein is CASSLSGGAVNTEAFF. This rearrangement joins TRBV27 to TRBJ1-1, with D possibly being TRBD1 (6 bases). The CDR3 totals 16 residues. The germline V gene encodes CDR1 MNHEY and CDR2 SMNVEV (reference sequence). Deletions cut 2 bases from V and 0 bases from J, with 13 bases between.